Below are 12 T cell receptor beta chains sequenced from a single sample in a study of regulatory T cells in long-lasting Graves disease. Time point: newly diagnosed GD, antithyroid drugs for less than 3 months. Extracted PBMC RNA gave rise to the TCR library. Construction of TCR beta libraries relied on iRepertoire HTBI primers and on Arm-PCR targeting CDR3 regions. TCRdb re-called the multiplex PCR reads through MiXCR, storing one row per CDR3 protein. The sample lists around 360,000 distinct CDR3 sequences, about 17% occurring once. These data were also reused for a study on T cells in Graves' hyperthyroidism and ophthalmopathy.

Sequenced material: peripheral blood mononuclear cells (PBMCs), taken at new diagnosis, from a patient treated with antithyroid drugs. The receptor set was obtained from a woman in her late teens or twenties with Graves disease.

This clonotype was recorded at least ten times. The gene calls are TRBV5-5 and TRBJ2-3; a weak D match, TRBD2 (5 bases). The CDR3 sequence is 15 residues long. V was pared by 5 bases and J by 4 bases, with 17 bases between. From germline, CDR1 is SGHKS and CDR2 YYEKEE (reference sequence). The chain's CDR3 is CASRPQLSGSDTQYF. The CDR3 nucleotides are TGTGCCAGCAGGCCACAACTATCGGGGTCAGATACGCAGTATTTT.

This clonotype was seen many times. The rearrangement joins TRBV20-1 to TRBJ1-6; TRBD1 matches at 7 bases. Germline V gives CDR1 DFQATT, CDR2 SNEGSKA (reference sequence). The CDR3 runs 13 residues. J lost 7 bases, V lost 3 bases, and 3 bases had no gene match. The chain's CDR3 is CSARTGRNSPLHF. The CDR3 DNA reads TGCAGTGCTAGGACAGGGAGGAATTCACCCCTCCACTTT.

This clonotype showed up many times. The CDR3 is CASSFGQANTEAFF. The CDR3 DNA reads TGTGCCAGCAGTTTTGGGCAAGCAAACACTGAAGCTTTCTTT. This chain uses TRBV28 with TRBJ1-1; D gene ambiguous. With 3 bases removed from V and 2 bases from J, the gap between germline ends came to 10 bases. The CDR3 loop spans 14 amino acids. Germline CDR1 reads MDHEN; CDR2 reads SYDVKM.

This clonotype was detected ten times or more. The chain has TRBV6-5 and TRBJ1-1; 7 nucleotides match TRBD1. Germline CDR1 is MNHEY and CDR2 is SVGAGI. The CDR3 has 16 residues. V dropped 0 bases and J dropped 1; count of bases not matched to a gene: 5. The DNA for the CDR3 is TGTGCCAGCAGTTACTCGGCCGGGACAGCGAACACTGAAGCTTTCTTT. It yields the protein CASSYSAGTANTEAFF.

This CDR3 reads CASSALASGGGFYNEQFF. The CDR3, as DNA: TGTGCCAGCAGTGCGCTGGCTAGCGGGGGGGGGTTCTACAATGAGCAGTTCTTC. V usage is TRBV6-2 or TRBV6-3 and J usage is TRBJ2-1, with 12 positions matching TRBD2. The V gene's germline CDR1 is MNHEY and CDR2 SVGEGT. The CDR3 has 18 residues. The junction had 11 bases not matched to a gene; V was cut back by 5 bases and J by 3 bases.

V and J are TRBV24-1 and TRBJ2-3; 11 bases map to TRBD2. Germline CDR1 reads KGHDR; CDR2 reads SFDVKD. The CDR3 is 15 residues long. The V gene end was trimmed by 7 bases and the J gene end by 4 bases; junction bases not matched to a gene: 6. CDR3 DNA sequence: TGTGCCACCAGCGGACTAGCGGGTCGGGCAGATACGCAGTATTTT. Translating it yields CATSGLAGRADTQYF.

The chain has TRBV7-9 and TRBJ2-1, with D perhaps matching TRBD2 (5 bases). Germline lookup yields CDR1 SEHNR and CDR2 FQNEAQ (reference sequence). The CDR3 runs to 14 residues. With 6 bases removed from V and 4 bases from J, the gap between germline ends came to 13 bases. CDR3 DNA sequence: TGTGCCAGCAGGGACTGGGGAGCATACAATGAGCAGTTCTTC. Translating it yields CASRDWGAYNEQFF.

This clonotype was detected many times. The CDR3 sequence: CASSRLAENEQYF. In DNA, the CDR3 is TGTGCCAGCAGCCGACTAGCGGAGAACGAGCAGTACTTC. This chain connects TRBV7-9 to TRBJ2-7; 9 bases agree with TRBD2. Germline assignment: CDR1 SEHNR and CDR2 FQNEAQ (reference sequence). J lost 5 bases, V lost 5 bases, and 4 bases had no gene match. This CDR3 has 13 residues.

This clonotype occurred a few times. The rearrangement uses TRBV18 and TRBJ2-5, with D maybe TRBD1 (6 bases). Trimming stripped 4 bases from V and 6 bases from J, with 18 bases between. Germline loops: CDR1 KGHSH, CDR2 LQKENI. The CDR3 contains 15 residues. Here the CDR3 reads CASSRQDRIEKTQYF. CDR3 coding DNA: TGTGCCAGCTCACGCCAGGACAGAATTGAGAAGACCCAGTACTTC.

This clonotype turned up a few times. This chain joins TRBV28 and TRBJ2-6; TRBD1 matches 9 bases. The CDR3 totals 18 residues. J lost 0 bases, V lost 5 bases, and 8 bases had no gene match. Germline CDR1 reads MDHEN; CDR2 reads SYDVKM. Written as DNA, the CDR3 is TGTGCCAGCAGTCACACAGGGGGCCCACTCTCTGGGGCCAACGTCCTGACTTTC. Its protein product is CASSHTGGPLSGANVLTF. The variable domain in full, completed from reference TRBV28 and TRBJ2-6, reads DVKVTQSSRYLVKRTGEKVFLECVQDMDHENMFWYRQDPGLGLRLIYFSYDVKMKEKGDIPEGYSVSREKKERFSLILESASTNQTSMYLCASSHTGGPLSGANVLTFGAGSRLTVL.

This clonotype was seen a few times. The V and J genes are TRBV27 and TRBJ2-1; D not certain. Germline loops: CDR1 MNHEY, CDR2 SMNVEV (reference sequence). CDR3 length: 14 residues. V shed 3 bases and J shed 9 bases, with 15 bases lying between them. CDR3 in DNA: TGTGCCAGCAGTTTTTCGCCTGGACGGGTTGAGCAGTTCTTC. It is translated as CASSFSPGRVEQFF.

This clonotype was observed a few times. The rearrangement joins TRBV29-1 to TRBJ1-2; D not certain. The length of the CDR3 is 10 residues. From germline, CDR1 is SQVTM and CDR2 ANQGSEA. The V end lost 5 bases, the J end lost 10 bases, and 11 bases lay between the germline ends. The CDR3 loop is CSVKDGSYTF. CDR3 bases: TGCAGCGTTAAGGACGGATCCTACACCTTC. The full variable domain, with the rest looked up from reference TRBV29-1 and TRBJ1-2, is SAVISQKPSRDICQRGTSLTIQCQVDSQVTMMFWYRQQPGQSLTLIATANQGSEATYESGFVIDKFPISRPNLTFSTLTVSNMSPEDSSIYLCSVKDGSYTFGSGTRLTVV.